A single sample is the source of the 7 T cell receptor beta chains below, sequenced in a study of blood T cell repertoires in COVID-19. The table came from immunoSEQ multiplex PCR; TCRdb's copy has only in-frame clones and leaves some out. The repertoire includes about 370,000 clones, 80% to 90% of them detected once, and roughly 1% sits in the top ten. Sequenced: PBMCs or T cells enriched from blood (not recorded which). All receptors derive from a young man who had recovered from COVID-19.

This clone was detected once. The CDR3 nucleotides read TGTGCCAGCAGCTACGACAGGAATCAGCCCCAGCATTTT. Translated, it gives CASSYDRNQPQHF. V is TRBV7-2 and J is TRBJ1-5; the D gene is possibly TRBD1 (6 bases). Trimming removed 4 bases at V and 4 bases at J, with 8 bases between. Germline lookup yields CDR1 SGHTA and CDR2 FQGNSA. This CDR3 comprises 13 residues. The full variable domain, rest sourced from reference TRBV7-2 and TRBJ1-5, is GAGVSQSPSNKVTEKGKDVELRCDPISGHTALYWYRQSLGQGLEFLIYFQGNSAPDKSGLPSDRFSAERTGGSVSTLTIQRTQQEDSAVYLCASSYDRNQPQHFGDGTRLSIL.

The chain joins TRBV7-8 to TRBJ2-5; 10 bases line up with TRBD2. The trim removed 2 bases at V and 4 bases at J, leaving 1 base unmatched. The CDR3 sequence is 14 residues long. In germline, CDR1 is SGHVS, CDR2 FQNEAQ. The CDR3 bases are TGTGCCAGCAGCTTACGACTAGCGGGAGAGACCCAGTACTTC. Its translation is CASSLRLAGETQYF.

The rearrangement uses TRBV19 and TRBJ2-3; D is unclear. V lost 3 bases, J lost 3 bases, and 10 bases lay in between. Looked up from germline, CDR1 is LNHDA and CDR2 is SQIVND (reference sequence). The CDR3 contains 14 residues. The CDR3 coding sequence is TGTGCCAGTAGTATGGCTAGTCCAACAGATACGCAGTATTTT. Amino acids: CASSMASPTDTQYF.

The V gene is TRBV6-6, the J gene TRBJ1-6; D is possibly TRBD1 (6 bases). Germline V CDR1 and CDR2: MNHNY, SVGAGI (reference sequence). The CDR3 runs to 14 residues. Deletions cut 7 bases from V and 7 bases from J, with 14 bases between. The CDR3 DNA follows: TGTGCCAGCACCCGCGGACAGTCCAATTCACCCCTCCACTTT. This translates into CASTRGQSNSPLHF.

In the case of this clone: This CDR3 is also generated by other DNA sequences in the sample. The V call is TRBV28, the J call TRBJ2-1; 12 bases are a match to TRBD2. Losses at the gene ends were 6 bases for V and 9 bases for J; bases not matched to a gene: 6. This CDR3 has 14 residues. Germline V gene data show CDR1 as MDHEN and CDR2 as SYDVKM. The CDR3 DNA sequence: TGTGCCAGCAGCCCGGGACTAGCGGGTGTTGAGCAGTTCTTC. Its protein product is CASSPGLAGVEQFF. Combining the CDR3 with reference TRBV28 and TRBJ2-1 gives the whole variable domain DVKVTQSSRYLVKRTGEKVFLECVQDMDHENMFWYRQDPGLGLRLIYFSYDVKMKEKGDIPEGYSVSREKKERFSLILESASTNQTSMYLCASSPGLAGVEQFFGPGTRLTVL.

This clone turned up a few times. The genes are TRBV7-9 and TRBJ2-1; 14 bases are a match to TRBD2. The CDR3 is 16 amino acids. Unmatched junction bases numbered 9, after V lost 1 base and J lost 13 bases. Germline CDR1 SEHNR, CDR2 FQNEAQ (reference sequence). In DNA, the CDR3 is TGTGCCAGCAGCTTAGGGGCGGGACTAGCGGGAGTGAGACAGTTCTTC. This translates into CASSLGAGLAGVRQFF.

Worth noting for this clone: Other DNA sequences from this sample encode an identical CDR3 as well. This chain joins TRBV6-2 or TRBV6-3 and TRBJ1-1; tentatively, D is TRBD1 (5 bases). The CDR3 consists of 15 residues. The V gene's germline CDR1 is MNHEY and CDR2 SVGEGT. V was shortened by 2 bases and J by 0 bases, with 10 bases between the two germline ends. CDR3 in DNA: TGTGCCAGCAGTTACAGCGCAGGGTTGAACACTGAAGCTTTCTTT. Its translation: CASSYSAGLNTEAFF.